Listed below are T cell receptor beta chains from one sample, sequenced in a study of T cell changes during pregnancy in multiple sclerosis. Only in-frame clones appear in the TCRdb table, and some are missing; sequencing was by immunoSEQ multiplex PCR. The profile shows tens of thousands of clones, roughly 86% of them singletons. Sample: CD8+ T cells from peripheral blood mononuclear cells, taken before pregnancy. The receptors shown here come from a female donor with multiple sclerosis, enrolled in a pregnancy study. Both conserved end residues are part of each CDR3. D genes are given only for firm matches. Size is stated for part of the rows, as once, few or many counts, or as a class when the clone is expanded.

CDR3 protein	CDR3 DNA	J gene	clone size	V gene	D gene
CASLDSSYEQYF	TGTGCCAGCCTCGACAGCTCCTACGAGCAGTACTTC	TRBJ2-7	-	TRBV6-6	-
CAWDQGTDGNTIYF	TGTGCCTGGGACCAGGGAACTGATGGAAACACCATATATTTT	TRBJ1-3	-	TRBV30	-
CASSLDVNSPLHF	TGTGCCAGCAGTCTAGACGTTAATTCACCCCTCCACTTT	TRBJ1-6	-	TRBV5-5	-
CASSLIGGNQPQHF	TGTGCCAGCAGCCTAATAGGGGGCAATCAGCCCCAGCATTTT	TRBJ1-5	once	TRBV27	-
CASSDWTGVAYEQYF	TGTGCCAGCAGTGACTGGACAGGGGTTGCCTACGAGCAGTACTTC	TRBJ2-7	-	TRBV6-1	TRBD1
CASSSTGTGVWAYTEAFF	TGCGCCAGCAGCTCTACCGGGACAGGGGTATGGGCGTACACTGAAGCTTTCTTT	TRBJ1-1	-	TRBV4-1	TRBD1
CASSSTGGDTEAFF	TGTGCCAGCAGCTCCACAGGGGGGGACACTGAAGCTTTCTTT	TRBJ1-1	once	TRBV7-3	TRBD1
CASSKLAGEAETQYF	TGCGCCAGCAGCAAGTTAGCGGGAGAGGCGGAGACCCAGTACTTC	TRBJ2-5	-	TRBV4-1	TRBD2
CASSEPDRDISYEQYF	TGTGCCAGCAGTGAACCGGACAGGGACATCTCCTACGAGCAGTACTTC	TRBJ2-7	-	TRBV2	TRBD1
CASSLELAVQETQYF	TGTGCCAGCAGTTTAGAACTAGCGGTCCAAGAGACCCAGTACTTC	TRBJ2-5	-	TRBV28	TRBD2
CASSSDGTDSYNEQFF	TGTGCCAGCAGCTCGGACGGGACAGACTCCTACAATGAGCAGTTCTTC	TRBJ2-1	once	TRBV5-8	TRBD1
CASSVPSGQGEDTQYF	TGTGCCAGCAGCGTGCCTTCGGGACAGGGCGAAGATACGCAGTATTTT	TRBJ2-3	-	TRBV9	TRBD1
CASSPQVTGGPLEQFF	TGTGCCAGCTCACCACAGGTAACGGGGGGACCGCTTGAGCAGTTCTTC	TRBJ2-1	-	TRBV18	TRBD2
CASTTQGLFSNQPQHF	TGTGCCAGCACCACCCAGGGGTTATTTAGCAATCAGCCCCAGCATTTT	TRBJ1-5	-	TRBV11-2	-
CASSDRLGGEAFF	TGTGCCAGCAGTGACAGGCTAGGCGGTGAAGCTTTCTTT	TRBJ1-1	-	TRBV6-4	-
CASSPGQGARTEAFF	TGTGCCAGCAGCCCAGGACAGGGGGCGCGAACTGAAGCTTTCTTT	TRBJ1-1	-	TRBV7-3	TRBD1